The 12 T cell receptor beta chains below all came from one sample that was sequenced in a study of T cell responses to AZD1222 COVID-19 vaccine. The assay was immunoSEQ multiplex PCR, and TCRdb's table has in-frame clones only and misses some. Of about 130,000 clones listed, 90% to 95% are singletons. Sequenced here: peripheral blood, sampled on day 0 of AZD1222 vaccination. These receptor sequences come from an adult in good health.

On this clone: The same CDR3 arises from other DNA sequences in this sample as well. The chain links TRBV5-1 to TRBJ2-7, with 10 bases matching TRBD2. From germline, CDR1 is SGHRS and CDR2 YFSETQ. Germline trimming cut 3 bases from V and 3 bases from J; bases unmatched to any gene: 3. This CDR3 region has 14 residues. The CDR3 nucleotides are TGCGCCAGCAGCTCTAGCGGGAGTAGCTACGAGCAGTACTTC. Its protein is CASSSSGSSYEQYF.

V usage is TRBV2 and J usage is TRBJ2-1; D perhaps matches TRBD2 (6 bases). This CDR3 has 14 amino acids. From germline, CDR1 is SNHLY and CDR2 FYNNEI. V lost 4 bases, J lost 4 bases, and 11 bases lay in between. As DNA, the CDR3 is TGTGCCAGCAGTGGGGGGGAACGGTACAATGAGCAGTTCTTC. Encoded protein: CASSGGERYNEQFF.

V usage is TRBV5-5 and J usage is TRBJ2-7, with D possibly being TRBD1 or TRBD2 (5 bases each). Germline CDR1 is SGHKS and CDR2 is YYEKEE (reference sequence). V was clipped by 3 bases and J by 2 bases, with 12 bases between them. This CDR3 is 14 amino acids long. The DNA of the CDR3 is TGTGCCAGCAGCTCCGGGACGATGGCCTACGAGCAGTACTTC. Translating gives CASSSGTMAYEQYF. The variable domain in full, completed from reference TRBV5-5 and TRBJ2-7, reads DAGVTQSPTHLIKTRGQQVTLRCSPISGHKSVSWYQQVLGQGPQFIFQYYEKEERGRGNFPDRFSARQFPNYSSELNVNALLLGDSALYLCASSSGTMAYEQYFGPGTRLTVT.

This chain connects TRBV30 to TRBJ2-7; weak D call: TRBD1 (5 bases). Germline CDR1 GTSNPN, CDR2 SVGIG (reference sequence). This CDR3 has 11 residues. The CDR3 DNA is TGTGCGGTGACAAGGGGCTACGAGCAGTACTTC. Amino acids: CAVTRGYEQYF. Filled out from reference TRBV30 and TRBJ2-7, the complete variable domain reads SQTIHQWPATLVQPVGSPLSLECTVEGTSNPNLYWYRQAAGRGLQLLFYSVGIGQISSEVPQNLSASRPQDRQFILSSKKLLLSDSGFYLCAVTRGYEQYFGPGTRLTVT.

The CDR3 loop reads CASSPTGAYTGELFF. The CDR3 DNA sequence: TGTGCCAGCAGCCCCACCGGGGCCTACACCGGGGAGCTGTTTTTT. The J gene is TRBJ2-2, the V gene TRBV7-9; either TRBD1 or TRBD2 may supply D (5 bases each). From germline, CDR1 is SEHNR and CDR2 FQNEAQ (reference sequence). The CDR3 spans 15 residues. With 5 bases removed from V and 3 bases from J, the gap between germline ends came to 13 bases. The full variable domain, rest sourced from reference TRBV7-9 and TRBJ2-2, is DTGVSQNPRHKITKRGQNVTFRCDPISEHNRLYWYRQTLGQGPEFLTYFQNEAQLEKSRLLSDRFSAERPKGSFSTLEIQRTEQGDSAMYLCASSPTGAYTGELFFGEGSRLTVL.

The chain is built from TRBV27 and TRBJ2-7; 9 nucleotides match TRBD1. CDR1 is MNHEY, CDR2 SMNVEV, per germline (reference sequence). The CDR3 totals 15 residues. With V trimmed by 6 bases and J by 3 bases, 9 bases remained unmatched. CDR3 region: CASSKSGTGLYEQYF. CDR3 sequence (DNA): TGTGCCAGCAGCAAATCCGGGACAGGGCTCTACGAGCAGTACTTC.

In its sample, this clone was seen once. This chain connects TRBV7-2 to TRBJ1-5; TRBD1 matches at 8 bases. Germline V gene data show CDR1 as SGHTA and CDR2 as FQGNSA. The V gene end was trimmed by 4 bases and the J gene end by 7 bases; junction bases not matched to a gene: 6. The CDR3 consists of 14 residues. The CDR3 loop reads CASSSDRVRQPQHF. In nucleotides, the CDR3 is TGTGCCAGCAGCTCGGACAGGGTGCGACAGCCCCAGCATTTT.

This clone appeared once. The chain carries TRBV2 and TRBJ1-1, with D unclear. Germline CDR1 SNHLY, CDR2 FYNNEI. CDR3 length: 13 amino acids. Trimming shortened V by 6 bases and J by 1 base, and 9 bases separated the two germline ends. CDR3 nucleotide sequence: TGTGCCAGCAGAGAACGGGAGAACACTGAAGCTTTCTTT. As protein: CASRERENTEAFF.

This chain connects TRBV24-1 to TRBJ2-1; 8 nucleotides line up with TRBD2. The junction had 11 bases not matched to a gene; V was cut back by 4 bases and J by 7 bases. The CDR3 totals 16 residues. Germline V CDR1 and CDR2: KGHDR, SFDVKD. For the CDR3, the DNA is TGTGCCACCAGTGACCCCCAAGCGGGAGAACCGAATGAGCAGTTCTTC. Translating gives CATSDPQAGEPNEQFF.

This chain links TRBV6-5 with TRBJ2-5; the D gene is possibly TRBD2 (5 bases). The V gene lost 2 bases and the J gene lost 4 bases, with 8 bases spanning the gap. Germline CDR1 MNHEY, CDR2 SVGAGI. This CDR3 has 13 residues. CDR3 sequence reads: CASSYPAGETQYF. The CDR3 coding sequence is TGTGCCAGCAGTTACCCTGCGGGAGAGACCCAGTACTTC.

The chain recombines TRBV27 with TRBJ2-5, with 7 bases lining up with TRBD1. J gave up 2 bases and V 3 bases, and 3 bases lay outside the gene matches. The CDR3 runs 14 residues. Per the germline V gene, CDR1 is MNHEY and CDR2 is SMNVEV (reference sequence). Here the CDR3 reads CASSFLTGQETQYF. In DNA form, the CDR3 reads TGTGCCAGCAGTTTTCTGACAGGGCAAGAGACCCAGTACTTC.

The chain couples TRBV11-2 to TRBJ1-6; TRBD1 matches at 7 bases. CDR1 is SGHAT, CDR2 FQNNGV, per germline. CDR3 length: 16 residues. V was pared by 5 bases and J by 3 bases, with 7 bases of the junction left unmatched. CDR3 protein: CASSQTTGNYNSPLHF. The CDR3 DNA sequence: TGTGCCAGCAGCCAGACGACAGGGAACTATAATTCACCCCTCCACTTT.